This passage covers 17 T cell receptor beta chains from one sample sequenced in a study of cytomegalovirus exposure and HLA in healthy donors. Both 60 Vbeta primers and 13 Jbeta primers went into the PCR. Libraries were prepared by immunoSEQ multiplex PCR; TCRdb keeps only in-frame clonotypes and omits some of them. Among roughly 140,000 clones, over 8% were seen once, and the ten largest hold approximately 1.8%. Sequencing was done on a sample of PBMCs. These receptor sequences come from a male donor in good health and CMV-seronegative.

The chain recombines TRBV2 with TRBJ2-6; possible D gene TRBD1, 5 bases. Germline V gene sequence: CDR1 SNHLY, CDR2 FYNNEI. This CDR3 comprises 17 residues. The V end was cut by 5 bases, the J end by 0 bases, with 14 bases between. The CDR3 region is CASSYDSPSSGANVLTF. The DNA of the CDR3 is TGTGCCAGCAGTTATGACAGCCCGAGCTCTGGGGCCAACGTCCTGACTTTC.

This clone was found a few times. This chain uses TRBV9 with TRBJ2-1, with a possible D match to TRBD2 (7 bases). Germline V lookup: CDR1 SGDLS, CDR2 YYNGEE. The CDR3 contains 15 residues. V was pared by 3 bases and J by 7 bases, with 17 bases between. Here the CDR3 DNA reads TGTGCCAGCAGCGGAGGGGGGGAGGGCGTGAATGAGCAGTTCTTC. This encodes CASSGGGEGVNEQFF.

This sequence joins TRBV12-5 and TRBJ2-2; the D gene is possibly TRBD1 (5 bases). The CDR3 contains 18 residues. Looked up from germline, CDR1 is LGHNT and CDR2 is FRNRAP. V lost 0 bases, J lost 0 bases, and 14 bases lay in between. The CDR3 loop reads CASGLVVQVGSNTGELFF. Written as DNA, the CDR3 is TGTGCTAGTGGTTTGGTAGTACAGGTAGGCTCGAACACCGGGGAGCTGTTTTTT.

This clone has only a few counts. CDR3 in DNA: TGTGCCAGCAGCGTAGTAGCAGGGGTGGAAGGAGAGACCCAGTACTTC. It specifies CASSVVAGVEGETQYF. This sequence joins TRBV9 and TRBJ2-5, with D perhaps TRBD1 (6 bases). CDR1 is SGDLS and CDR2 is YYNGEE in the germline V gene. The CDR3 consists of 16 residues. V was pared by 0 bases and J by 4 bases, with 16 bases between. The full variable domain, in which reference TRBV9 and TRBJ2-5 provide the parts outside the CDR3, is DSGVTQTPKHLITATGQRVTLRCSPRSGDLSVYWYQQSLDQGLQFLIQYYNGEERAKGNILERFSAQQFPDLHSELNLSSLELGDSALYFCASSVVAGVEGETQYFGPGTRLLVL.

The rearrangement uses TRBV7-2 and TRBJ2-2, with D possibly TRBD1 on 6 matching bases. V was shortened by 5 bases and J by 4 bases, with 14 bases between the two germline ends. Germline-derived CDR1 and CDR2 are SGHTA and FQGNSA. The CDR3 contains 15 residues. The CDR3 spells CASSDLHRATGELFF. The CDR3 region has the DNA TGTGCCAGCAGCGATCTTCACAGGGCCACCGGGGAGCTGTTTTTT.

V and J are TRBV19 and TRBJ1-3; D gene unclear. CDR3 length: 14 residues. Deletions cut 1 base from V and 4 bases from J, with 8 bases between. CDR1 and CDR2 (germline): LNHDA, SQIVND (reference sequence). The CDR3 nucleotides are TGTGCCAGTAGTATAGGGGCCCGGGGAAACACCATATATTTT. Translating it yields CASSIGARGNTIYF.

The J gene is TRBJ2-7, the V gene TRBV5-1, with 9 bases aligning to TRBD1. CDR1 and CDR2 (germline): SGHRS, YFSETQ. V shed 0 bases and J 3 bases; nucleotides not matched to a gene: 1. This CDR3 comprises 14 residues. CDR3 in amino acids: CASSLVDRGYEQYF. The CDR3 coding sequence is TGCGCCAGCAGCTTGGTGGACAGGGGCTACGAGCAGTACTTC. The whole variable domain, filled in from reference TRBV5-1 and TRBJ2-7, reads KAGVTQTPRYLIKTRGQQVTLSCSPISGHRSVSWYQQTPGQGLQFLFEYFSETQRNKGNFPGRFSGRQFSNSRSEMNVSTLELGDSALYLCASSLVDRGYEQYFGPGTRLTVT.

The chain uses TRBV7-2 and TRBJ2-1; TRBD1 might be the D (6 bases). Germline CDR1 reads SGHTA; CDR2 reads FQGNSA. The CDR3 loop spans 15 amino acids. Trimming left V 4 bases short and J 4 bases short, with 14 bases between. CDR3 sequence (DNA): TGTGCCAGCAGCTCGGACAGTTCTTTGTACAATGAGCAGTTCTTC. Encoded protein: CASSSDSSLYNEQFF.

This chain uses TRBV11-2 with TRBJ2-3; tentative D call: TRBD1 (6 bases). Germline CDR1 is SGHAT and CDR2 is FQNNGV. This CDR3 is 14 amino acids long. Trimming removed 5 bases at V and 0 bases at J, with 9 bases between. CDR3 protein: CASSRTASTDTQYF. The CDR3 nucleotides are TGTGCCAGCAGCCGGACAGCCAGCACAGATACGCAGTATTTT.

This clone was found a few times. The chain recombines TRBV27 with TRBJ2-3; D is unclear. The length of the CDR3 is 11 residues. Germline V gene lookup returns CDR1 MNHEY and CDR2 SMNVEV (reference sequence). V was shortened by 3 bases and J by 6 bases, with 4 bases between the two germline ends. Here the CDR3 reads CASSLGDTQYF. DNA of the CDR3: TGTGCCAGCAGTTTGGGCGATACGCAGTATTTT.

This clone was detected only a few times. This chain uses TRBV28 with TRBJ2-1; D perhaps matches TRBD1 (5 bases). Germline CDR1 is MDHEN and CDR2 is SYDVKM. The ends were cut back, 3 bases at V and 4 bases at J, with 10 bases in the middle. The CDR3 consists of 14 residues. The CDR3 bases are TGTGCCAGCAGTTTCTCGACAGCATACAATGAGCAGTTCTTC. This sequence encodes CASSFSTAYNEQFF. Using reference TRBV28 and TRBJ2-1 for the parts outside the CDR3, the full variable domain is DVKVTQSSRYLVKRTGEKVFLECVQDMDHENMFWYRQDPGLGLRLIYFSYDVKMKEKGDIPEGYSVSREKKERFSLILESASTNQTSMYLCASSFSTAYNEQFFGPGTRLTVL.

This clone has more than one count but fewer than ten. The genes are TRBV25-1 and TRBJ1-6, with D perhaps matching TRBD1 (6 bases). CDR3 length: 15 residues. Germline values: CDR1 MGHDK, CDR2 SYGVNS. The ends were cut back, 1 base at V and 8 bases at J, with 12 bases in the middle. The CDR3 DNA reads as TGTGCCAGCAGTGAATGGGGACACGTAGATTCACCCCTCCACTTT. It encodes CASSEWGHVDSPLHF.

This clone turned up a few times. The V call is TRBV2, the J call TRBJ2-3; 12 positions match TRBD2. J lost 1 base, V lost 4 bases, and 15 bases had no gene match. The CDR3 sequence is 20 residues long. From germline, CDR1 is SNHLY and CDR2 FYNNEI. DNA of the CDR3: TGTGCCAGCAGTGGTTCCGGGACTAGCGGGCCATACGCAGGCACAGATACGCAGTATTTT. Its translation is CASSGSGTSGPYAGTDTQYF.

Only a few counts were recorded for this clone. The rearrangement uses TRBV5-4 and TRBJ1-1; D gene unclear. Trimming cost V 0 bases and J 0 bases, with 15 bases left between them. The CDR3 has 17 amino acids. Germline V CDR1 and CDR2: SGHNT, YYREEE (reference sequence). CDR3 protein: CASSLASTRIMNTEAFF. The CDR3 DNA reads as TGTGCCAGCAGCTTGGCCTCTACGCGGATCATGAACACTGAAGCTTTCTTT.

This clone was counted only a few times. The V and J genes are TRBV19 and TRBJ1-5; no clear D. Trimming left V 3 bases short and J 0 bases short, with 9 bases between. In germline, CDR1 is LNHDA, CDR2 SQIVND (reference sequence). The CDR3 sequence is 15 residues long. The CDR3 coding sequence is TGTGCCAGTAGTATGCTGAGTTATAGCAATCAGCCCCAGCATTTT. Translated, it gives CASSMLSYSNQPQHF. Filled out from reference TRBV19 and TRBJ1-5, the complete variable domain reads DGGITQSPKYLFRKEGQNVTLSCEQNLNHDAMYWYRQDPGQGLRLIYYSQIVNDFQKGDIAEGYSVSREKKESFPLTVTSAQKNPTAFYLCASSMLSYSNQPQHFGDGTRLSIL.

There are a few counts of this clone. Here the CDR3 reads CASSRVDRSTEAFF. The CDR3 bases are TGTGCCAGTAGTAGAGTAGACAGGAGCACTGAAGCTTTCTTT. The chain uses TRBV19 and TRBJ1-1; TRBD1 might be the D (6 bases). CDR3 length: 14 residues. Germline V gene sequence: CDR1 LNHDA, CDR2 SQIVND (reference sequence). V shed 4 bases and J shed 4 bases, with 13 bases lying between them.

This clone was observed a few times. V is TRBV5-8 and J is TRBJ1-5, with 9 nucleotides matching TRBD1. Germline V CDR1 and CDR2: SGHTS, YDEGEE. J lost 6 bases, V lost 4 bases, and 8 bases had no gene match. The CDR3 extends over 15 amino acids. CDR3 region: CASSAGTGNFQPQHF. The CDR3 DNA reads TGTGCCAGCAGCGCGGGGACAGGGAATTTTCAGCCCCAGCATTTT. Full variable domain (outside the CDR3, taken from reference TRBV5-8 and TRBJ1-5): EAGVTQSPTHLIKTRGQQATLRCSPISGHTSVYWYQQALGLGLQFLLWYDEGEERNRGNFPPRFSGRQFPNYSSELNVNALELEDSALYLCASSAGTGNFQPQHFGDGTRLSIL.